The 25 T cell receptor beta chains listed next were all sequenced from one sample in a study of cytomegalovirus exposure and HLA in healthy donors. Use of 60 Vbeta and 13 Jbeta primers characterized the PCR. Sequencing used immunoSEQ multiplex PCR; TCRdb keeps in-frame clones, though not all of them. The sample includes under 200,000 clones, roughly 73% of them seen just once. Input material: PBMCs. All receptors derive from a woman aged 25 to 39 in good health and CMV-seronegative.

CDR3 region: CASSAGGNYGYTF. CDR3 nucleotide sequence: TGTGCCAGCAGCGCAGGGGGGAACTATGGCTACACCTTC. The chain employs TRBV5-8 and TRBJ1-2; TRBD1 aligns across 7 bases. Germline V gene lookup returns CDR1 SGHTS and CDR2 YDEGEE. The V and J ends lost 4 bases and 2 bases, in that order; junction bases with no gene match: 2. The CDR3 length is 13 residues. Full variable domain (remainder filled in from reference TRBV5-8 and TRBJ1-2): EAGVTQSPTHLIKTRGQQATLRCSPISGHTSVYWYQQALGLGLQFLLWYDEGEERNRGNFPPRFSGRQFPNYSSELNVNALELEDSALYLCASSAGGNYGYTFGSGTRLTVV.

The chain combines TRBV6-5 with TRBJ2-1; possible D gene TRBD1, 6 bases. This CDR3 contains 16 residues. Germline V gene lookup returns CDR1 MNHEY and CDR2 SVGAGI. The V and J ends lost 0 bases and 4 bases respectively, with 13 bases between them. In DNA, the CDR3 is TGTGCCAGCAGTTACTCACAGGGCTTCTCTTACAATGAGCAGTTCTTC. Protein product: CASSYSQGFSYNEQFF.

V usage is TRBV27 and J usage is TRBJ1-2; D remains ambiguous. The V gene lost 3 bases and the J gene lost 0 bases, with 20 bases spanning the gap. The CDR3 spans 18 residues. Germline V gene sequence: CDR1 MNHEY, CDR2 SMNVEV (reference sequence). The CDR3 protein is CASSFAREVLRSNYGYTF. For the CDR3, the DNA is TGTGCCAGCAGTTTTGCCCGGGAGGTCCTTCGGTCTAACTATGGCTACACCTTC.

This chain links TRBV23-1 with TRBJ2-2; 7 bases agree with TRBD1. TRBV23-1 is assigned to the ORF class and has an uncertain function. The CDR3 length is 15 residues. V shed 0 bases and J 6 bases; nucleotides not matched to a gene: 4. DNA for the CDR3: TGCGCCAGCAGTCAATCAGAGACAGGGCCCGGGGAGCTGTTTTTT. This codes for CASSQSETGPGELFF.

This rearrangement joins TRBV9 to TRBJ1-2; D possibly corresponds to TRBD1 (5 bases). Per the germline V gene, CDR1 is SGDLS and CDR2 is YYNGEE. Between the trimmed V and J ends, which lost 0 bases and 6 bases, there was a span of 12 bases. This CDR3 is 14 amino acids long. The CDR3 is CASSVERAGNGYTF. The CDR3 DNA reads as TGTGCCAGCAGCGTAGAGCGGGCAGGGAATGGCTACACCTTC. Combining the CDR3 with reference TRBV9 and TRBJ1-2 gives the whole variable domain DSGVTQTPKHLITATGQRVTLRCSPRSGDLSVYWYQQSLDQGLQFLIQYYNGEERAKGNILERFSAQQFPDLHSELNLSSLELGDSALYFCASSVERAGNGYTFGSGTRLTVV.

The chain has TRBV30 and TRBJ2-7; TRBD1 is a possible D gene (6 bases). The V and J ends lost 0 bases and 2 bases respectively, with 23 bases between them. Germline values: CDR1 GTSNPN, CDR2 SVGIG (reference sequence). The CDR3 is made up of 18 amino acids. The CDR3 here is CAWSVRGQGQGRPYEQYF. CDR3 in DNA: TGTGCCTGGAGTGTACGTGGCCAAGGTCAGGGGAGACCCTACGAGCAGTACTTC. The variable domain in full, completed from reference TRBV30 and TRBJ2-7, reads SQTIHQWPATLVQPVGSPLSLECTVEGTSNPNLYWYRQAAGRGLQLLFYSVGIGQISSEVPQNLSASRPQDRQFILSSKKLLLSDSGFYLCAWSVRGQGQGRPYEQYFGPGTRLTVT.

The rearrangement uses TRBV10-1 and TRBJ1-6; 9 bases agree with TRBD1. This CDR3 spans 14 amino acids. CDR1 and CDR2 (germline): WNHNN, SYGVQD (reference sequence). The J segment lost 6 bases and the V segment lost 8 bases, leaving 5 bases of the junction unmatched. The CDR3 sequence is CASLDRGCNSPLHF. Here the CDR3 DNA reads TGCGCCAGCCTGGACAGGGGTTGTAATTCACCCCTCCACTTT.

This clone has a single count. This rearrangement joins TRBV19 to TRBJ1-4; no clear D. The CDR3 runs 11 residues. With 5 bases removed from V and 8 bases from J, the gap between germline ends came to 6 bases. Germline V gives CDR1 LNHDA, CDR2 SQIVND (reference sequence). In nucleotides, the CDR3 is TGTGCCAGTAGTTCCCTCGAAAAACTGTTTTTT. Encoded protein: CASSSLEKLFF.

The chain couples TRBV6-5 to TRBJ2-6; D unclear. CDR1 is MNHEY, CDR2 SVGAGI, per germline. CDR3 length: 15 amino acids. V was pared by 5 bases and J by 2 bases, with 10 bases between. The CDR3 reads CASSHQVAGANVLTF. The DNA of the CDR3 is TGTGCCAGCAGTCACCAGGTGGCTGGGGCCAACGTCCTGACTTTC.

This clone was seen a handful of times. The chain uses TRBV18 and TRBJ1-6, with a weak D call TRBD1 (6 bases). Germline V gene data show CDR1 as KGHSH and CDR2 as LQKENI. This CDR3 has 15 residues. Trimming left V 3 bases short and J 6 bases short, with 12 bases between. CDR3 protein: CASSPLQGFNSPLHF. CDR3 in DNA: TGTGCCAGCTCACCTTTGCAGGGGTTTAATTCACCCCTCCACTTT.

The chain carries TRBV19 and TRBJ2-1; tentative D call: TRBD1 (5 bases). The CDR3 runs to 13 residues. The germline V gene encodes CDR1 LNHDA and CDR2 SQIVND (reference sequence). Trimming left V 7 bases short and J 9 bases short, with 16 bases between. The CDR3 DNA reads as TGTGCCAGTAACGAAGGCACAGGCTTTGAGCAGTTCTTC. Translated: CASNEGTGFEQFF.

The chain is built from TRBV27 and TRBJ1-2; perhaps TRBD1 as D (5 bases). Germline CDR1 is MNHEY and CDR2 is SMNVEV (reference sequence). The CDR3 runs 18 residues. V shed 3 bases and J shed 0 bases, with 20 bases lying between them. Here the CDR3 DNA reads TGTGCCAGCAGTTTGCACCGGACAAACCCTATGTCTAACTATGGCTACACCTTC. It is translated as CASSLHRTNPMSNYGYTF.

This rearrangement joins TRBV11-3 to TRBJ2-1; 10 bases match TRBD2. Germline CDR1 and CDR2: SGHNT and YENEEA. Trimming removed 5 bases from V and 6 bases from J; junction bases left unmatched: 4. The CDR3 runs to 14 residues. The CDR3 reads CASSPVAGGNEQFF. CDR3 sequence (DNA): TGTGCCAGCAGCCCCGTAGCGGGGGGCAATGAGCAGTTCTTC.

The genes are TRBV5-1 and TRBJ1-6; 7 bases are shared with TRBD1. Trimming removed 0 bases from V and 7 bases from J; junction bases left unmatched: 7. This CDR3 is 16 amino acids long. From germline, CDR1 is SGHRS and CDR2 YFSETQ. Here the CDR3 reads CASSLASGGVNSPLHF. CDR3 DNA sequence: TGCGCCAGCAGCTTGGCTTCAGGGGGTGTAAATTCACCCCTCCACTTT.

V usage is TRBV5-6 and J usage is TRBJ1-2; 10 positions match TRBD1. Trimming at V came to 4 bases and at J to 8 bases, leaving 17 bases not matched to a gene. CDR1 and CDR2 (germline): SGHDT, YYEEEE. The CDR3 totals 17 residues. CDR3 sequence (DNA): TGTGCCAGCAGCCCACCCTTCCCCGGGACAGGGGCTCGAGGCTACACCTTC. It codes for CASSPPFPGTGARGYTF.

In its sample, this clone was seen once. This chain uses TRBV10-3 with TRBJ2-1; 15 nucleotides agree with TRBD2. Per germline, CDR1 ENHRY and CDR2 SYGVKD. The CDR3 has 16 residues. V was clipped by 10 bases and J by 7 bases; unmatched bases: 11. In nucleotides, the CDR3 is TGTGCCACGCGGACTAGCGGGGGGGCCATGAGGAATGAGCAGTTCTTC. This encodes CATRTSGGAMRNEQFF.

This rearrangement joins TRBV6-6 to TRBJ1-1; a weak D match, TRBD1 (6 bases). The V and J ends lost 2 bases and 4 bases respectively, with 11 bases between them. The CDR3 is 14 amino acids. The germline gives CDR1 MNHNY, CDR2 SVGAGI (reference sequence). CDR3 in amino acids: CASSYPGQLTEAFF. Here the CDR3 DNA reads TGTGCCAGCAGTTACCCAGGACAGCTCACTGAAGCTTTCTTT.

The gene calls are TRBV4-1 and TRBJ2-1; 13 bases fit TRBD2. The V gene end was trimmed by 4 bases and the J gene end by 2 bases; junction bases not matched to a gene: 11. Germline CDR1 reads MGHRA; CDR2 reads YSYEKL. The CDR3 covers 19 residues. CDR3: CASSPGPRTSGGAYNEQFF. DNA for the CDR3: TGCGCCAGCAGCCCCGGCCCGCGAACTAGCGGGGGGGCCTACAATGAGCAGTTCTTC.

The V gene is TRBV6-5, the J gene TRBJ1-1, with 7 positions matching TRBD1. CDR1 and CDR2 from the germline V gene are MNHEY and SVGAGI. The CDR3 has 14 residues. V lost 6 bases to trimming and J lost 4 bases; unmatched junction nucleotides: 8. DNA of the CDR3: TGTGCCAGCAGACCTAGGGGGCCGGTCACTGAAGCTTTCTTT. As protein: CASRPRGPVTEAFF.

The chain joins TRBV11-2 to TRBJ1-2, with TRBD1 matching over 7 bases. The CDR3 spans 15 residues. Looked up from germline, CDR1 is SGHAT and CDR2 is FQNNGV. Trimming cost V 4 bases and J 0 bases; bases outside gene matches: 5. CDR3 nucleotide sequence: TGTGCCAGCAGCTCCCGGGACAGAGCTAACTATGGCTACACCTTC. This codes for CASSSRDRANYGYTF.

V usage is TRBV2 and J usage is TRBJ1-4, with 10 positions matching TRBD1. V lost 6 bases to trimming and J lost 7 bases; unmatched junction nucleotides: 11. In germline, CDR1 is SNHLY, CDR2 FYNNEI. This CDR3 has 16 residues. CDR3 DNA sequence: TGTGCCAGCAGGAAGACAGGGGGCGTCGGGGGTGAAAAACTGTTTTTT. Translated, it gives CASRKTGGVGGEKLFF. The full variable domain, completed using reference TRBV2 and TRBJ1-4, is EPEVTQTPSHQVTQMGQEVILRCVPISNHLYFYWYRQILGQKVEFLVSFYNNEISEKSEIFDDQFSVERPDGSNFTLKIRSTKLEDSAMYFCASRKTGGVGGEKLFFGSGTQLSVL.

The chain has TRBV28 and TRBJ1-2; no firm D call. Trimming removed 5 bases from V and 3 bases from J, with 10 bases in between. This CDR3 region has 13 residues. Germline assignment: CDR1 MDHEN and CDR2 SYDVKM. The CDR3: CASSPPGYYGYTF. The CDR3 nucleotides are TGTGCCAGCAGTCCCCCAGGATACTATGGCTACACCTTC.

The CDR3 sequence is CASSKGGSSYEQYF. The CDR3, as DNA: TGTGCCAGCAGCAAAGGCGGAAGCTCCTACGAGCAGTACTTC. The chain is built from TRBV6-5 and TRBJ2-7; D not resolved. The CDR3 is made up of 14 amino acids. Deletions cut 6 bases from V and 0 bases from J, with 12 bases between. Germline CDR1 and CDR2: MNHEY and SVGAGI.

The genes are TRBV30 and TRBJ1-2; perhaps TRBD1 as D (6 bases). CDR3 length: 17 amino acids. Deletions cut 0 bases from V and 2 bases from J, with 19 bases between. The germline CDR1 and CDR2 sequences are GTSNPN and SVGIG (reference sequence). The CDR3 sequence is CAWSVSGGFGFNYGYTF. The DNA of the CDR3 is TGTGCCTGGAGTGTGTCGGGGGGCTTTGGGTTCAACTATGGCTACACCTTC. Full variable domain (remainder filled in from reference TRBV30 and TRBJ1-2): SQTIHQWPATLVQPVGSPLSLECTVEGTSNPNLYWYRQAAGRGLQLLFYSVGIGQISSEVPQNLSASRPQDRQFILSSKKLLLSDSGFYLCAWSVSGGFGFNYGYTFGSGTRLTVV.

There are a few counts of this clone. The chain links TRBV2 to TRBJ1-1; 8 bases align to TRBD1. This CDR3 region has 17 residues. With V trimmed by 2 bases and J by 4 bases, 12 bases remained unmatched. CDR1 is SNHLY and CDR2 is FYNNEI in the germline V gene. CDR3 in DNA: TGTGCCAGCAGTGAACGGGAGACAGGGGAGGGGATCACTGAAGCTTTCTTT. It yields the protein CASSERETGEGITEAFF. Based on the CDR3 plus reference TRBV2 and TRBJ1-1, the full variable domain is EPEVTQTPSHQVTQMGQEVILRCVPISNHLYFYWYRQILGQKVEFLVSFYNNEISEKSEIFDDQFSVERPDGSNFTLKIRSTKLEDSAMYFCASSERETGEGITEAFFGQGTRLTVV.